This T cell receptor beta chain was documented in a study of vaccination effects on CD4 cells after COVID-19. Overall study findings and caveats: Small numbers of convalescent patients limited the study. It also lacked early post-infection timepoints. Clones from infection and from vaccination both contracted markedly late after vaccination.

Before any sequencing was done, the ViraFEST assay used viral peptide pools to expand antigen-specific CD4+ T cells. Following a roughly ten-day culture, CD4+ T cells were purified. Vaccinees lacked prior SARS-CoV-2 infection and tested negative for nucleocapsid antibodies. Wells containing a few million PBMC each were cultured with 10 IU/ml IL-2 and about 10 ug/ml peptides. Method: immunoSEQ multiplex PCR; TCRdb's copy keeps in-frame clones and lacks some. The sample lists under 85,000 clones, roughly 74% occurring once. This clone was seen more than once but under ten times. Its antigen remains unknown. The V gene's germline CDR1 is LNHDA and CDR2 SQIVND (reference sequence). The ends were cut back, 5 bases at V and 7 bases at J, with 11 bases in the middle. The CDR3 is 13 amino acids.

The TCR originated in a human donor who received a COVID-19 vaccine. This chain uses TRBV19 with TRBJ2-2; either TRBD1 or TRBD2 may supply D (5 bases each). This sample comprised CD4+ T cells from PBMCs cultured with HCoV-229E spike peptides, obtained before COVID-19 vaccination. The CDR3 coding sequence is TGTGCCAGTAGTGTAAAGAGGGGCGGGGAGCTGTTTTTT. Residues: CASSVKRGGELFF. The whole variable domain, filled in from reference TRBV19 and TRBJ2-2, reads DGGITQSPKYLFRKEGQNVTLSCEQNLNHDAMYWYRQDPGQGLRLIYYSQIVNDFQKGDIAEGYSVSREKKESFPLTVTSAQKNPTAFYLCASSVKRGGELFFGEGSRLTVL.